This TCR beta chain derives from a study of T cell responses to AZD1222 COVID-19 vaccine. Assay used: immunoSEQ multiplex PCR; TCRdb lists only in-frame clones, some missing. The sample consists of approximately 110,000 clones, roughly 87% of them appearing once. This clone was recorded only once. Its specificity is unknown. The junction does not match germline at one end; this may be a read error. Findings of the study overall: Repertoire sampling was restricted to post-peak T cell response timepoints.

The germline V gene has CDR1 KGHDR and CDR2 SFDVKD. The CDR3 has 15 residues. The gene calls are TRBV24-1 and TRBJ1-2, with TRBD1 matching 7 bases. This sequence originates from an adult in good health. The material was peripheral blood, obtained on day 0 of AZD1222 vaccination. The CDR3 DNA follows: TGTGCCACCAGTGATTGGACATACAGGGGCACCGATTTCTACTTC. Its translation: CATSDWTYRGTDFYF.